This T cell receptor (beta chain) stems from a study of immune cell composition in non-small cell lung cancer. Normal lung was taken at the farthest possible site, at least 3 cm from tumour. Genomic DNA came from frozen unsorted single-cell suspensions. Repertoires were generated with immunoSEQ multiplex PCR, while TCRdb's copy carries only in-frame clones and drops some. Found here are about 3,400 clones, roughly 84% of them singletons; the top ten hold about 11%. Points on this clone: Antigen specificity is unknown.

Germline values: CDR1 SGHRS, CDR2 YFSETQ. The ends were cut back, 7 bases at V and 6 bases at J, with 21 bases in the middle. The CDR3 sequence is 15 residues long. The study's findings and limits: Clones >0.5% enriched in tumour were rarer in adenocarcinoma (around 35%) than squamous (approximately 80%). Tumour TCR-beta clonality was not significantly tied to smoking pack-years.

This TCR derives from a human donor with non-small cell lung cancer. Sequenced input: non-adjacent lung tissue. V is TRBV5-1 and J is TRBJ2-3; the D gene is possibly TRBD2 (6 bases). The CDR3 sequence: CASRWSTGDADTQYF. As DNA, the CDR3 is TGCGCCAGCCGTTGGTCAACGGGAGATGCGGATACGCAGTATTTT.